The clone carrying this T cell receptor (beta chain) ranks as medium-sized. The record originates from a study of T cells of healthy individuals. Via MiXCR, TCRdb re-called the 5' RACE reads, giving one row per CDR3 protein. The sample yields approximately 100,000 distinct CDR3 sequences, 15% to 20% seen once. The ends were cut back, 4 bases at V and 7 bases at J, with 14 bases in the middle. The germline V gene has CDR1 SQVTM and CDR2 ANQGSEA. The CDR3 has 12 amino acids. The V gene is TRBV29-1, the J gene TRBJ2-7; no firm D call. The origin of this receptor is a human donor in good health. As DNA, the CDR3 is TGCAGCGTTGTGGTCCTTCCCTGGGAGCAGTACTTC. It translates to CSVVVLPWEQYF.